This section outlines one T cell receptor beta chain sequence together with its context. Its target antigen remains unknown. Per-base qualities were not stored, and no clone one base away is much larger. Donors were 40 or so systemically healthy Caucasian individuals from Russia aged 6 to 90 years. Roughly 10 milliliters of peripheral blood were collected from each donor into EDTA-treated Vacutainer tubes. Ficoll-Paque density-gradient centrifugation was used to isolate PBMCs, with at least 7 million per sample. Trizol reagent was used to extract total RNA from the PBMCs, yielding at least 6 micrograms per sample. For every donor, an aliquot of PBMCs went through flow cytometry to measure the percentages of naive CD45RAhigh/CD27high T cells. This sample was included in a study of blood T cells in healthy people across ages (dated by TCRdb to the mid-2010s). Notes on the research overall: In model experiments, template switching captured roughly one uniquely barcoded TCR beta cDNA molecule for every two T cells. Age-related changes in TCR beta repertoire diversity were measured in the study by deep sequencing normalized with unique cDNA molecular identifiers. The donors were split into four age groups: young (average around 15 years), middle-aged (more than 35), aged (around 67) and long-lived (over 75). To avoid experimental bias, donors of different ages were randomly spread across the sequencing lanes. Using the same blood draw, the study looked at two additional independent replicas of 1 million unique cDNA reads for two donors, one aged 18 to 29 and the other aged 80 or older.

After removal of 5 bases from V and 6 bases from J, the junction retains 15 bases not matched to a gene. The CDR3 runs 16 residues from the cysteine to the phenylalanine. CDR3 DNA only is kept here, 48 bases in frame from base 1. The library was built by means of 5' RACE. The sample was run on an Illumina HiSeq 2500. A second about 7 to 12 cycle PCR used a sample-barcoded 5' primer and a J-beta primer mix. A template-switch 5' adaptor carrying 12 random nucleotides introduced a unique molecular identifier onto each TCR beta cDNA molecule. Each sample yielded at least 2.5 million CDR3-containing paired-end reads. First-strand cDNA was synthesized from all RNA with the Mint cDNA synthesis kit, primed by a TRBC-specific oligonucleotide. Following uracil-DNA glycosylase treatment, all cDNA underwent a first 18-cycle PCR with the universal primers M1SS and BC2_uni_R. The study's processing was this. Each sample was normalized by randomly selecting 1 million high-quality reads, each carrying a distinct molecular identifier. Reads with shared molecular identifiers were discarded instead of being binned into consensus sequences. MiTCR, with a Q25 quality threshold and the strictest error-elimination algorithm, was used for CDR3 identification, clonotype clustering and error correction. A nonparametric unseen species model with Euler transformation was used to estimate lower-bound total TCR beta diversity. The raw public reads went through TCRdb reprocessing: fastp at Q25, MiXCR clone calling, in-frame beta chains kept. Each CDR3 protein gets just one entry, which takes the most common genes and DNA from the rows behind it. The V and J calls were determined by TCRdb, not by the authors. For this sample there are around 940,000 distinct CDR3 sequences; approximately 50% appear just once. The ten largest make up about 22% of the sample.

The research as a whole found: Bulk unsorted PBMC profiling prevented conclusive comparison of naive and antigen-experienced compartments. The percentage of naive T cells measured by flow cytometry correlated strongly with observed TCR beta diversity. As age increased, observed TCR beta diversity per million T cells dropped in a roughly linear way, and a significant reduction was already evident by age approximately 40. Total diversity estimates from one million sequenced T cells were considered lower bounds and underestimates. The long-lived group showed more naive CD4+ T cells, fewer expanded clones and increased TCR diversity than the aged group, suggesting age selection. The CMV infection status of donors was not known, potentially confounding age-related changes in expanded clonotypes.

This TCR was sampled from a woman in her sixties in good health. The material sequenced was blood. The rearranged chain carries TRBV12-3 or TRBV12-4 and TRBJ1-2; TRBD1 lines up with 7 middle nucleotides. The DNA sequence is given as TGTGCCAGCAGTCCGTTAACCCGACAGGGAGTGAATGGCTACACCTTC. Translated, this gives CASSPLTRQGVNGYTF.